This T cell receptor beta chain was captured by sequencing in a study of blood T cell repertoires in COVID-19. Overall study context: From T cells, B-cell-depleted T cells, or PBMCs came the material, which was cDNA or gDNA.

Only in-frame clones appear in the TCRdb table, and some are missing; sequencing was by immunoSEQ multiplex PCR. This sample has about 73,000 clones; about 86% occur once, and the top ten carry over 4.5%. The CDR3 runs to 17 residues. Unmatched junction bases numbered 11, after V lost 5 bases and J lost 0 bases. In germline, CDR1 is SGHTA, CDR2 FQGNSA. The clonotype was recovered from a man between 50 and 59 years old with active COVID-19. The rearrangement links TRBV7-2 to TRBJ2-5; 8 nucleotides agree with TRBD1. What was sequenced was peripheral blood. The CDR3 spells CASSARGTGIDQETQYF. In DNA form, the CDR3 reads TGTGCCAGCAGCGCCCGAGGGACAGGCATCGACCAAGAGACCCAGTACTTC.